The 18 T cell receptor beta chains given below trace back to one sample, sequenced in a study of lymphopenia after photon versus proton radiotherapy. Assay: immunoSEQ multiplex PCR; the TCRdb copy retains only in-frame clones and omits some. The data contain about 60,000 clones, about four fifths of them singletons. The input for sequencing was peripheral blood, taken from a patient treated with proton-based radiotherapy. These receptors all come from a man aged 55 to 69 with pancreatic cancer.

V gene TRBV5-1 combines with J gene TRBJ2-1; TRBD1 aligns across 11 bases. CDR3 length: 17 amino acids. The trim removed 1 base at V and 5 bases at J, leaving 8 bases unmatched. Germline lookup yields CDR1 SGHRS and CDR2 YFSETQ. The CDR3 reads CASSLWGTGGTDNEQFF. The DNA for the CDR3 is TGCGCCAGCAGCTTGTGGGGGACAGGGGGAACGGACAATGAGCAGTTCTTC.

The J gene is TRBJ1-5, the V gene TRBV28; 10 bases fit TRBD1. In germline, CDR1 is MDHEN, CDR2 SYDVKM. The CDR3 has 17 amino acids. Unmatched junction bases numbered 12, after V lost 5 bases and J lost 5 bases. In DNA form, the CDR3 reads TGTGCCAGCAGTCCCTACGGGACAGGGGCCACGTATCAGCCCCAGCATTTT. Encoded protein: CASSPYGTGATYQPQHF.

The J gene is TRBJ2-1, the V gene TRBV5-1; D is undetermined. Trimming stripped 0 bases from V and 7 bases from J, with 11 bases between. From germline, CDR1 is SGHRS and CDR2 YFSETQ. The CDR3 covers 14 residues. CDR3 DNA sequence: TGCGCCAGCAGCTTGGCTGTTACTTCGAATGAGCAGTTCTTC. Translating gives CASSLAVTSNEQFF.

The gene calls are TRBV5-1 and TRBJ1-1; D remains ambiguous. The V and J ends lost 4 bases and 1 base respectively, with 11 bases between them. Germline CDR1 reads SGHRS; CDR2 reads YFSETQ. The length of the CDR3 is 14 residues. CDR3 bases: TGCGCCAGCAGCACCAGCGGAGGGAACACTGAAGCTTTCTTT. Protein product: CASSTSGGNTEAFF.

The chain employs TRBV27 and TRBJ2-1; 12 bases are a match to TRBD2. The CDR3 is 17 amino acids. Trimming at V came to 5 bases and at J to 4 bases, leaving 9 bases not matched to a gene. In germline, CDR1 is MNHEY, CDR2 SMNVEV (reference sequence). CDR3 DNA sequence: TGTGCCAGCAGTACCAGACTAGCGGGAGTGGGTTACAATGAGCAGTTCTTC. Its translation is CASSTRLAGVGYNEQFF.

This clone was counted between two and nine times. The junction departs from germline at one end; a sequencing error may be responsible. The chain recombines TRBV28 with TRBJ1-2, with D uncertain. The CDR3 covers 11 residues. Germline-derived CDR1 and CDR2 are MDHEN and SYDVKM. CDR3 nucleotides: TGTGCCAGCAGCTCAGAGCCCTCGCGAGCCTTC. Translating it yields CASSSEPSRAF.

The V gene is TRBV28, the J gene TRBJ1-1; D is possibly TRBD1 (6 bases). The length of the CDR3 is 17 residues. Trimming removed 2 bases from V and 2 bases from J, with 18 bases in between. In germline, CDR1 is MDHEN, CDR2 SYDVKM. The CDR3 coding sequence is TGTGCCAGCAGTTTACTCTGGTGGGGGGACATTAACACTGAAGCTTTCTTT. Residues: CASSLLWWGDINTEAFF.

The chain couples TRBV19 to TRBJ2-5; D unclear. Trimming took 4 bases from V and 1 from J, leaving 7 bases between them. The CDR3 has 13 residues. The germline V gene has CDR1 LNHDA and CDR2 SQIVND (reference sequence). CDR3 amino acids: CASSTGSQETQYF. For the CDR3, the DNA is TGTGCCAGTAGTACGGGCAGCCAAGAGACCCAGTACTTC.

The chain employs TRBV2 and TRBJ2-7, with 9 bases aligning to TRBD2. Per germline, CDR1 SNHLY and CDR2 FYNNEI. The CDR3 sequence is 14 residues long. Losses at the gene ends were 4 bases for V and 1 base for J; bases not matched to a gene: 2. CDR3 loop: CASSALAGSYEQYF. DNA for the CDR3: TGTGCCAGCAGTGCGCTAGCGGGGTCCTACGAGCAGTACTTC.

The rearrangement joins TRBV10-3 to TRBJ2-3; no clear D gene. Trimming cost V 2 bases and J 1 base, with 4 bases left between them. The CDR3 is 13 residues long. Germline V gene data show CDR1 as ENHRY and CDR2 as SYGVKD. CDR3 DNA sequence: TGTGCCATCAGTGAGGATCGCACAGATACGCAGTATTTT. Encoded protein: CAISEDRTDTQYF.

The gene calls are TRBV5-8 and TRBJ1-1; D is ambiguous. With 0 bases removed from V and 3 bases from J, the gap between germline ends came to 9 bases. This CDR3 is built from 14 residues. The germline V gene encodes CDR1 SGHTS and CDR2 YDEGEE. For the CDR3, the DNA is TGTGCCAGCAGCTTGGTGGCGATGGACACTGAAGCTTTCTTT. Protein sequence: CASSLVAMDTEAFF. Supplemented by reference TRBV5-8 and TRBJ1-1, the full variable domain reads EAGVTQSPTHLIKTRGQQATLRCSPISGHTSVYWYQQALGLGLQFLLWYDEGEERNRGNFPPRFSGRQFPNYSSELNVNALELEDSALYLCASSLVAMDTEAFFGQGTRLTVV.

V is TRBV25-1 and J is TRBJ2-1; 7 positions match TRBD1. The CDR3 extends over 14 amino acids. Germline assignment: CDR1 MGHDK and CDR2 SYGVNS. The V and J ends lost 3 bases and 1 base, in that order; junction bases with no gene match: 0. CDR3 region: CASSETGSYNEQFF. In DNA form, the CDR3 reads TGTGCCAGCAGTGAGACAGGGTCCTACAATGAGCAGTTCTTC.

The chain has TRBV18 and TRBJ2-7; D is ambiguous. The germline CDR1 and CDR2 sequences are KGHSH and LQKENI. The CDR3 contains 12 residues. V shed 1 base and J shed 1 base, with 2 bases lying between them. CDR3 coding DNA: TGTGCCAGCTCACCACATTCCTACGAGCAGTACTTC. This sequence encodes CASSPHSYEQYF.

The gene calls are TRBV7-9 and TRBJ1-1, with TRBD1 as a possible D gene (5 bases). The CDR3 loop spans 16 amino acids. CDR1 and CDR2 from the germline V gene are SEHNR and FQNEAQ (reference sequence). V lost 6 bases, J lost 0 bases, and 17 bases lay in between. CDR3 residues: CASRPGRGTVNTEAFF. Written as DNA, the CDR3 is TGTGCCAGCAGACCAGGGAGAGGGACCGTGAACACTGAAGCTTTCTTT.

This clone was detected only once. V and J are TRBV7-2 and TRBJ1-1; D is unclear. V lost 5 bases, J lost 5 bases, and 9 bases lay in between. The germline V gene has CDR1 SGHTA and CDR2 FQGNSA. The CDR3 covers 12 residues. The CDR3 DNA sequence: TGTGCCAGCAGCCCCCTGGTGACTGAAGCTTTCTTT. Translation gives CASSPLVTEAFF. Full variable domain (missing parts from reference TRBV7-2 and TRBJ1-1): GAGVSQSPSNKVTEKGKDVELRCDPISGHTALYWYRQSLGQGLEFLIYFQGNSAPDKSGLPSDRFSAERTGGSVSTLTIQRTQQEDSAVYLCASSPLVTEAFFGQGTRLTVV.

This chain joins TRBV4-2 and TRBJ2-5, with 9 bases identical to TRBD2. CDR1 is LGHNA and CDR2 is YNFKEQ in the germline V gene. There are 18 residues in the CDR3. The trim removed 4 bases at V and 5 bases at J, leaving 17 bases unmatched. CDR3 protein: CASSPLGRTSEVKETQYF. The DNA for the CDR3 is TGTGCCAGCAGCCCTTTGGGGAGGACTAGCGAGGTGAAGGAGACCCAGTACTTC.

This rearrangement joins TRBV4-3 to TRBJ1-4; a weak D match, TRBD1 (5 bases). This CDR3 has 15 residues. Germline V gives CDR1 LGHNA, CDR2 YSLEER. V was shortened by 4 bases and J by 5 bases, with 14 bases between the two germline ends. CDR3: CASSPNQWGNEKLFF. The CDR3 DNA is TGCGCCAGCAGCCCGAACCAGTGGGGGAATGAAAAACTGTTTTTT.

The chain joins TRBV27 to TRBJ2-7, with unresolved D. CDR1 and CDR2 (germline): MNHEY, SMNVEV (reference sequence). CDR3 length: 12 residues. Trimming removed 2 bases from V and 6 bases from J, with 8 bases in between. CDR3 in DNA: TGTGCCAGCAGTTTAACGGGTTCCGAGCAGTACTTC. This codes for CASSLTGSEQYF.